These 29 T cell receptor beta chains were sequenced from one sample in a study of molecular identifiers for immune sequencing clone quantification. TCRdb reprocessed the PCR reads via MiXCR and lists one record per CDR3 protein. The sample holds 460,000 or so distinct CDR3 sequences, over 20% seen once. The specimen was naive CD8+ T cells from blood, with Jurkat cell RNA spiked in. The subset: FACS-sorted CD8+CD4-CCR7+CD45RA+ naive T cells. The receptors stem from a human donor in good health. Some libraries in this study had Jurkat cell RNA spiked in.

As for this clonotype: A read error may be the cause here, since a much bigger clone is one base away. V and J are TRBV7-6 and TRBJ2-3; TRBD1 or TRBD2 may be the D gene (5 bases each). The CDR3 is made up of 15 amino acids. Germline lookup yields CDR1 SGHVS and CDR2 FNYEAQ. The CDR3 region is CVSSPLGVDTDTQYF. The CDR3 DNA reads TGTGTCAGCAGCCCACTAGGGGTAGACACAGATACGCAGTATTTT.

About this clonotype itself: A much bigger clone sits one base away, suggesting this may be a read error. The chain has TRBV25-1 and TRBJ2-3; the match to TRBD2 covers 9 bases. The CDR3 is 15 amino acids. CDR1 and CDR2 from the germline V gene are MGHDK and SYGVNS. The CDR3 sequence: CAGSSSGVDTDTQYF. CDR3 sequence (DNA): TGTGCCGGCAGTTCTAGCGGGGTTGACACAGATACGCAGTATTTT.

V is TRBV27 and J is TRBJ2-6; D gene ambiguous. Germline CDR1 and CDR2: MNHEY and SMNVEV (reference sequence). The CDR3 is 16 residues long. V lost 2 bases and J lost 1, with 9 bases in between. CDR3 sequence: CASSLAYPSGANVLTF. CDR3 nucleotides: TGTGCCAGCAGTTTAGCGTACCCGTCTGGGGCCAACGTCCTGACTTTC.

This clonotype was seen ten or more times. The chain links TRBV19 to TRBJ2-2; TRBD2 matches at 7 bases. CDR1 and CDR2 (germline): LNHDA, SQIVND (reference sequence). The J segment lost 1 base and the V segment lost 2 bases, leaving 7 bases of the junction unmatched. There are 17 residues in the CDR3. Written as DNA, the CDR3 is TGTGCCAGTAGTATATCGGGCCTAGCGGTGAACACCGGGGAGCTGTTTTTT. Protein sequence: CASSISGLAVNTGELFF.

There are a few counts of this clonotype. This sequence joins TRBV27 and TRBJ1-1; TRBD1 aligns across 8 bases. The germline gives CDR1 MNHEY, CDR2 SMNVEV (reference sequence). The CDR3 runs to 12 residues. V shed 4 bases and J 12 bases; nucleotides not matched to a gene: 7. CDR3 nucleotide sequence: TGTGCCAGCAGTTCCCAGGGGGCGTATACTTTCTTT. The encoded protein is CASSSQGAYTFF.

This chain joins TRBV29-1 and TRBJ2-7; D gene uncertain. This CDR3 is 13 amino acids long. V lost 3 bases and J lost 0, with 9 bases in between. Germline V gene lookup returns CDR1 SQVTM and CDR2 ANQGSEA. DNA for the CDR3: TGCAGCGTTGACTTGGGAAACTCCTACGAGCAGTACTTC. Its translation: CSVDLGNSYEQYF.

This clonotype was seen once. A much larger clone lies one base from this, so it may be a read error. The chain links TRBV28 to TRBJ1-1; D gene unclear. This CDR3 comprises 15 residues. In germline, CDR1 is MDHEN, CDR2 SYDVKM. The germline V and J ends were trimmed by 8 bases and 0 bases, with 16 bases remaining between them. CDR3 in amino acids: CASGLPANLNTEAFF. CDR3 coding DNA: TGTGCCAGCGGTCTTCCGGCGAATTTGAACACTGAAGCTTTCTTT.

This clonotype was seen ten or more times. The genes are TRBV4-1 and TRBJ1-1, with a possible D match to TRBD1 (6 bases). The V gene's germline CDR1 is MGHRA and CDR2 YSYEKL. Trimming pared 1 base from V and 4 bases from J, leaving 10 bases between. The CDR3 has 14 amino acids. The CDR3 DNA follows: TGCGCCAGCAGCCAAGCTTCAGGGGTCACTGAAGCTTTCTTT. It translates to CASSQASGVTEAFF.

With respect to this clonotype: Because the CDR3 is missing its conserved closing phenylalanine or tryptophan, this is likely a read error. J is TRBJ1-1 and V is TRBV5-3; 8 positions match TRBD1. TRBV5-3 is filed as an ORF, its function uncertain. There are 14 residues in the CDR3. The CDR3 sequence is CASSLGQGADRAFS. For the CDR3, the DNA is TGTGCCAGCAGCTTGGGGCAGGGGGCAGATAGGGCTTTCTCT.

Remarks on this clonotype: One end of the junction is discordant with germline, which a read error may explain. V is TRBV4-2 and J is TRBJ2-5; D gene ambiguous. Germline V lookup: CDR1 LGHNA, CDR2 YNFKEQ. The CDR3 consists of 16 residues. The CDR3 loop is CANSQQDGPTQETQYF. CDR3 sequence (DNA): TGTGCCAACAGCCAACAAGACGGGCCGACCCAAGAGACCCAGTACTTC.

The chain couples TRBV5-4 to TRBJ2-1, with D perhaps given as TRBD1 or TRBD2 (5 bases each). CDR3 length: 14 amino acids. Trimming took off 3 bases at V and 10 bases at J, with 17 bases between the two ends. Germline CDR1 is SGHNT and CDR2 is YYREEE (reference sequence). This CDR3 reads CASSSTPGWGEQFF. CDR3 bases: TGTGCCAGCAGCTCCACACCGGGGTGGGGGGAGCAGTTCTTC.

Ten or more counts support this clonotype. This sequence joins TRBV5-1 and TRBJ2-7, with D perhaps TRBD1 or TRBD2 (5 bases each). The CDR3 is made up of 15 amino acids. In germline, CDR1 is SGHRS, CDR2 YFSETQ. V shed 5 bases and J shed 0 bases, with 15 bases lying between them. CDR3 in amino acids: CASRSGTQSSYEQYF. CDR3 sequence (DNA): TGCGCCAGCAGGTCGGGGACCCAAAGCTCCTACGAGCAGTACTTC.

J is TRBJ2-3 and V is TRBV5-1; no clear D. CDR3 size: 14 residues. V lost 5 bases, J lost 1 base, and 11 bases lay in between. Per the germline V gene, CDR1 is SGHRS and CDR2 is YFSETQ. DNA for the CDR3: TGCGCCAGCAGGAGCTTTGGACGCACAGATACGCAGTATTTT. This translates into CASRSFGRTDTQYF.

This clonotype appeared a few times. V is TRBV27 and J is TRBJ2-7; the D is unclear. Germline loops: CDR1 MNHEY, CDR2 SMNVEV (reference sequence). V was shortened by 6 bases and J by 2 bases, with 8 bases between the two germline ends. This CDR3 is 12 amino acids long. In DNA, the CDR3 is TGTGCCAGCAGCGCCACACCCTACGAGCAGTACTTC. This sequence encodes CASSATPYEQYF.

The sample holds a few counts of this clonotype. CDR3: CASSFSGGARDTQYF. The CDR3 region has the DNA TGTGCCAGCAGCTTTAGCGGGGGGGCCCGAGATACGCAGTATTTT. The rearrangement joins TRBV7-9 to TRBJ2-3, with 11 bases matching TRBD2. Trimming removed 3 bases from V and 5 bases from J; junction bases left unmatched: 4. Germline V gene data show CDR1 as SEHNR and CDR2 as FQNEAQ (reference sequence). CDR3 length equals 15 residues.

The genes are TRBV12-3 or TRBV12-4 and TRBJ1-5; maybe TRBD1 (5 bases). The CDR3 length is 18 residues. V lost 6 bases and J 2 bases, leaving 23 bases between the germline ends. CDR3 sequence reads: CASSPVWRRGMGNQPQHF. For the CDR3, the DNA is TGTGCCAGCAGCCCCGTGTGGAGGAGGGGTATGGGCAATCAGCCCCAGCATTTT.

Many counts were recorded for this clonotype. The gene calls are TRBV14 and TRBJ2-7; D is unresolved. V lost 1 base, J lost 7 bases, and 11 bases lay in between. Per germline, CDR1 SGHDN and CDR2 FVKESK. CDR3 size: 13 residues. This CDR3 is CASSQAGLSEQYF. CDR3 sequence (DNA): TGTGCCAGCAGCCAAGCCGGTCTCTCAGAGCAGTACTTC.

In the case of this clonotype: With a much larger clone just one base away, this may be a read error. The conserved closing phenylalanine or tryptophan is absent in this CDR3, likely reflecting a read error. The chain recombines TRBV10-3 with TRBJ2-7; no clear D. CDR3 length: 12 residues. Germline V gene sequence: CDR1 ENHRY, CDR2 SYGVKD. Trimming took 3 bases from V and 5 from J, leaving 8 bases between them. Here the CDR3 reads CAISDSSDEQYL. CDR3 nucleotide sequence: TGTGCCATCAGTGATTCCTCGGACGAGCAGTACCTC.

The table lists this clonotype with many counts. V usage is TRBV9 and J usage is TRBJ2-3; 9 positions agree with TRBD2. The germline gives CDR1 SGDLS, CDR2 YYNGEE. CDR3 size: 19 residues. The trim removed 0 bases at V and 0 bases at J, leaving 11 bases unmatched. The CDR3 sequence is CASSVAVRLAEVSTDTQYF. In DNA, the CDR3 is TGTGCCAGCAGCGTAGCGGTGAGACTAGCGGAGGTTAGCACAGATACGCAGTATTTT. Full variable domain (missing parts from reference TRBV9 and TRBJ2-3): DSGVTQTPKHLITATGQRVTLRCSPRSGDLSVYWYQQSLDQGLQFLIQYYNGEERAKGNILERFSAQQFPDLHSELNLSSLELGDSALYFCASSVAVRLAEVSTDTQYFGPGTRLTVL.

This clonotype was counted at least ten times. This chain connects TRBV7-2 to TRBJ2-7; the D is unclear. The V end lost 1 base, the J end lost 3 bases, and 16 bases lay between the germline ends. CDR1 and CDR2 from the germline V gene are SGHTA and FQGNSA. This CDR3 has 16 residues. DNA of the CDR3: TGTGCCAGCAGCTTAGGAGGCGCCCGAACTTTCTACGAGCAGTACTTC. Translated, it gives CASSLGGARTFYEQYF.

The V gene is TRBV11-1, the J gene TRBJ2-7, with D uncertain. This CDR3 spans 13 amino acids. Trimming stripped 3 bases from V and 4 bases from J, with 10 bases between. From germline, CDR1 is SGHAT and CDR2 FQDESV (reference sequence). The CDR3 DNA reads TGTGCCAGCAGCTTTTCATCCAGGTACGAGCAGTACTTC. Encoded protein: CASSFSSRYEQYF.

With respect to this clonotype: Relative to the germline gene, one junction end is altered; a read error may explain this. The genes are TRBV30 and TRBJ1-6; TRBD1 agrees at 9 bases. The CDR3 has 16 residues. Germline lookup yields CDR1 GTSNPN and CDR2 SVGIG (reference sequence). CDR3 DNA: TGTGCCTGGAGTGCACAGGGGGCGGTTTATAATTCACCCCCCCACTTT. It is translated as CAWSAQGAVYNSPPHF.

As concerns this clonotype: This sequence may be a read error, since a much larger clone differs from it by one base. The chain employs TRBV19 and TRBJ2-7, with D perhaps assigned TRBD1 or TRBD2 (5 bases each). The V and J ends lost 1 base and 3 bases respectively, with 19 bases between them. Germline CDR1 reads LNHDA; CDR2 reads SQIVND (reference sequence). The CDR3 sequence is 17 residues long. CDR3 coding DNA: TGTGCCAGTAGTATAGGCGTCATCGGGACCCGAGACTACGAGCAGTACTTC. Translating gives CASSIGVIGTRDYEQYF.

Written as DNA, the CDR3 is TGTGCCAGCAGCCTGGACAGGGCGAGGCAGTACTTC. The encoded protein is CASSLDRARQYF. The chain joins TRBV11-2 to TRBJ2-5; TRBD1 matches at 8 bases. CDR3 length equals 12 residues. V gave up 5 bases and J gave up 11 bases; unmatched junction bases: 7. Germline V CDR1 and CDR2: SGHAT, FQNNGV.

A remark on this clonotype: A much more abundant neighbour one base away suggests this may be a read error. The J gene is TRBJ1-4, the V gene TRBV5-6; no clear D. The germline gives CDR1 SGHDT, CDR2 YYEEEE. The CDR3 contains 13 residues. The CDR3 spells CASSLSVEERLFF. The DNA of the CDR3 is TGTGCCAGCAGCTTATCGGTGGAGGAAAGACTGTTTTTT.

The sample holds many counts of this clonotype. The CDR3 sequence is CSVVLQQREGPDTQYF. The CDR3 DNA follows: TGCAGCGTTGTTCTCCAACAGCGGGAGGGCCCAGATACGCAGTATTTT. This chain uses TRBV29-1 with TRBJ2-3; 10 nucleotides align to TRBD2. The CDR3 has 16 residues. Losses at the gene ends were 4 bases for V and 4 bases for J; bases not matched to a gene: 11. CDR1 is SQVTM, CDR2 ANQGSEA, per germline.

This clonotype occurred many times. J is TRBJ2-5 and V is TRBV7-9; either TRBD1 or TRBD2 may supply D (6 bases each). The CDR3 has 14 residues. V was pared by 5 bases and J by 5 bases, with 15 bases between. CDR1 and CDR2 (germline): SEHNR, FQNEAQ (reference sequence). CDR3 region: CASSRTTGSETQYF. The DNA of the CDR3 is TGTGCCAGCAGCAGGACTACAGGGAGCGAGACCCAGTACTTC. The full variable domain, its missing parts supplied by reference TRBV7-9 and TRBJ2-5, is DTGVSQNPRHKITKRGQNVTFRCDPISEHNRLYWYRQTLGQGPEFLTYFQNEAQLEKSRLLSDRFSAERPKGSFSTLEIQRTEQGDSAMYLCASSRTTGSETQYFGPGTRLLVL.

This clonotype appeared many times. The chain has TRBV4-3 and TRBJ2-3; 7 positions agree with TRBD1. V trimming: 3 bases; J trimming: 5 bases; junction bases outside the gene matches: 8. The CDR3 loop spans 15 amino acids. Germline V gene lookup returns CDR1 LGHNA and CDR2 YSLEER. CDR3 coding DNA: TGCGCCAGCAGCCAGTATGAGGGGGCCGAAGATACGCAGTATTTT. Translating gives CASSQYEGAEDTQYF.

About this clonotype itself: This may be a read error: a much more frequent sequence differs by one nucleotide. The final CDR3 position lacks the conserved phenylalanine or tryptophan, pointing to a likely read error. V usage is TRBV20-1 and J usage is TRBJ2-1; D not certain. V lost 1 base to trimming and J lost 7 bases, with 11 bases between them. Germline V lookup: CDR1 DFQATT, CDR2 SNEGSKA (reference sequence). The CDR3 has 13 residues. In DNA, the CDR3 is TGCAGTGCTAGAGTACTGTTTGGGAATGAGCAGTTCTCC. It yields the protein CSARVLFGNEQFS.